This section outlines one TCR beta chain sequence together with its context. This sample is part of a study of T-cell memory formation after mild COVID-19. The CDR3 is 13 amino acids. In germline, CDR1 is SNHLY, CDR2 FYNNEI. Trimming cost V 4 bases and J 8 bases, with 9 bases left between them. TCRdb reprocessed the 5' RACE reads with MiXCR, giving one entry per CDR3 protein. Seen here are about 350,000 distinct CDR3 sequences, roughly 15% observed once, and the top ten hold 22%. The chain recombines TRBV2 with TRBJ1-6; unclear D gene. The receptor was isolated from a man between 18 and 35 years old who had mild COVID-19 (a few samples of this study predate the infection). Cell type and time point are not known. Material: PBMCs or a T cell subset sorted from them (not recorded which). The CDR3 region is CASSAAPYSPLHF. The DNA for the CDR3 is TGTGCCAGCAGTGCGGCCCCTTATTCACCCCTCCACTTT.